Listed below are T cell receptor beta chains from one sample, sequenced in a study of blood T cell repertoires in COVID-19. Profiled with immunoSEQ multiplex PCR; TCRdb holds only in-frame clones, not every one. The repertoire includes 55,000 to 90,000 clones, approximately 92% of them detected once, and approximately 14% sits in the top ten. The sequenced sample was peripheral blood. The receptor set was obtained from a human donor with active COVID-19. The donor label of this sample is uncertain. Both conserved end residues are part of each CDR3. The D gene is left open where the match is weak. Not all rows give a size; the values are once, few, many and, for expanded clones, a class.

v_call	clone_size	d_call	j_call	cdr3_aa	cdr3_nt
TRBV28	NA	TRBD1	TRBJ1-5	CASSLFEGAVQPQHF	TGTGCCAGCAGTTTATTTGAGGGGGCGGTTCAGCCCCAGCATTTT
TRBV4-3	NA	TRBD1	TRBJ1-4	CASSQGGGQGRKLFF	TGCGCCAGCAGCCAAGGAGGAGGACAGGGTCGAAAACTGTTTTTT
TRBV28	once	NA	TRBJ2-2	CASSSRVSKITGELFF	TGTGCCAGCAGTTCCAGGGTATCCAAAATCACCGGGGAGCTGTTTTTT
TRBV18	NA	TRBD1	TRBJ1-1	CASSPQDRGKVTEAFF	TGTGCCAGCTCACCACAGGACAGGGGGAAGGTTACTGAAGCTTTCTTT
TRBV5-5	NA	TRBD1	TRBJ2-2	CASSLDRGTGELFF	TGTGCCAGCAGCTTGGACAGGGGCACCGGGGAGCTGTTTTTT
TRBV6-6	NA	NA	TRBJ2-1	CASYVTSSYNEQFF	TGTGCCAGCTACGTGACTAGCTCCTACAATGAGCAGTTCTTC
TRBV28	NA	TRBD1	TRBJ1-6	CASTNSGRGRSPLHF	TGTGCCAGCACCAATAGTGGCAGGGGGCGTTCACCCCTCCACTTT
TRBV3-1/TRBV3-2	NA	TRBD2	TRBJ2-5	CASSQDGGGLADF	TGTGCCAGCAGCCAAGATGGGGGAGGACTAGCTGACTTC
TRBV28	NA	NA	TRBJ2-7	CASSATYEQYF	TGTGCCAGCAGTGCGACTTACGAGCAGTACTTC
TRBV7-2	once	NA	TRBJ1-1	CASSLVGGGGTEAFF	TGTGCCAGCAGCTTAGTCGGAGGGGGGGGCACTGAAGCTTTCTTT
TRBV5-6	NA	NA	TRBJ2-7	CASSLRVGVEQYF	TGTGCCAGCAGCTTGAGAGTAGGGGTCGAGCAGTACTTC